Presented here are 5 T cell receptor beta chains from one specimen sequenced in a study of cytomegalovirus exposure and HLA in healthy donors. With 60 Vbeta and 13 Jbeta primers, the PCR was carried out. Measured with immunoSEQ multiplex PCR; TCRdb has only the in-frame clones, and not every one. The data hold about 140,000 clones, with 75% to 85% observed a single time. The material sequenced was PBMCs. All receptors come from a female donor in good health and CMV-seropositive.

The chain employs TRBV30 and TRBJ1-1; D not resolved. Germline V gives CDR1 GTSNPN, CDR2 SVGIG (reference sequence). V lost 3 bases and J lost 1, with 15 bases in between. The CDR3 totals 15 residues. Here the CDR3 reads CAWRGGPTRNTEAFF. CDR3 DNA: TGTGCCTGGAGAGGAGGACCGACCAGGAACACTGAAGCTTTCTTT.

The V call is TRBV18, the J call TRBJ1-4; the D is unclear. Deletions cut 5 bases from V and 0 bases from J, with 10 bases between. The germline CDR1 and CDR2 sequences are KGHSH and LQKENI. The CDR3 has 15 amino acids. CDR3 amino acids: CASSGGFATNEKLFF. CDR3 nucleotides: TGTGCCAGCTCAGGAGGTTTCGCAACTAATGAAAAACTGTTTTTT.

The chain recombines TRBV6-5 with TRBJ2-7; D is perhaps TRBD2 (5 bases). Trimming removed 6 bases from V and 0 bases from J, with 9 bases in between. Germline loops: CDR1 MNHEY, CDR2 SVGAGI. This CDR3 comprises 13 residues. CDR3 sequence: CASRRLHSYEQYF. The CDR3 nucleotides read TGTGCCAGCAGGCGACTACACTCCTACGAGCAGTACTTC.

In regard to this clone: The junction shows a germline mismatch at one end, possibly a read error. The V call is TRBV5-1, the J call TRBJ2-5; D is ambiguous. Germline lookup yields CDR1 SGHRS and CDR2 YFSETQ. The CDR3 runs 13 residues. The chain's CDR3 is CASNLQVQETQYF. The CDR3 DNA is TGCGCCAGCAACTTGCAGGTCCAAGAGACCCAGTACTTC. The full variable domain, in which reference TRBV5-1 and TRBJ2-5 provide the parts outside the CDR3, is KAGVTQTPRYLIKTRGQQVTLSCSPISGHRSVSWYQQTPGQGLQFLFEYFSETQRNKGNFPGRFSGRQFSNSRSEMNVSTLELGDSALYLCASNLQVQETQYFGPGTRLLVL.

This clone was seen a few times. The genes are TRBV2 and TRBJ1-3, with a tentative D call TRBD1 (5 bases). The length of the CDR3 is 13 residues. Germline lookup yields CDR1 SNHLY and CDR2 FYNNEI. With 6 bases removed from V and 4 bases from J, the gap between germline ends came to 10 bases. CDR3 DNA sequence: TGTGCCAGCAGGAGGGACTTGGGAAACACCATATATTTT. Protein product: CASRRDLGNTIYF.